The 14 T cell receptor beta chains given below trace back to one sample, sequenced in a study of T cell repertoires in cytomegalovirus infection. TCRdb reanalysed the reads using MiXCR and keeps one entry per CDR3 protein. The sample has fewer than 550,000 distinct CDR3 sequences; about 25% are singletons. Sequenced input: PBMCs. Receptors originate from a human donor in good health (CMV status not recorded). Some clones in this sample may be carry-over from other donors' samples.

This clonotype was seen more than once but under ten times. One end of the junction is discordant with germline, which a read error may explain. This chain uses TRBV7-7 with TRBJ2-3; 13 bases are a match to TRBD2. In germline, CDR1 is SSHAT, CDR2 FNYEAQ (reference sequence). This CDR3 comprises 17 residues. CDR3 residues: CASSLLSGTSGDVTQYF. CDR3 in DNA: TGTGCTAGCAGCTTATTGTCCGGGACTAGCGGGGACGTTACGCAGTATTTT.

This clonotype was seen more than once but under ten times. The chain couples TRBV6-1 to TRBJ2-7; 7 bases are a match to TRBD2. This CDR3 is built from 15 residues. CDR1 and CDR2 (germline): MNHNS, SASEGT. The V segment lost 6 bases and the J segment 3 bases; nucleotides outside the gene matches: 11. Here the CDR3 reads CASRLLADSLYEQYF. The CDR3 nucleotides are TGTGCCAGCAGACTTCTAGCGGACTCCCTCTACGAGCAGTACTTC.

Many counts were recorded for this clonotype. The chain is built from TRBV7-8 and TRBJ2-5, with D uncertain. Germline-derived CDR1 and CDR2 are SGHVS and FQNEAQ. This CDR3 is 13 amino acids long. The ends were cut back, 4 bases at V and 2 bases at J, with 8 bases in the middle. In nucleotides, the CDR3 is TGTGCCAGCAGCTCCTTAAGACAAGAGACCCAGTACTTC. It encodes CASSSLRQETQYF.

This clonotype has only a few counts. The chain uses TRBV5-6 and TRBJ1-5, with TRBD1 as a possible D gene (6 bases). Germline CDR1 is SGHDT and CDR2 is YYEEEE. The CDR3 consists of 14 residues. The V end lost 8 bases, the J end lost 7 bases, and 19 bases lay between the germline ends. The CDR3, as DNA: TGTGCCAGACCCCGAGGACAGAGGCGACAGCCCCAGCATTTT. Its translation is CARPRGQRRQPQHF.

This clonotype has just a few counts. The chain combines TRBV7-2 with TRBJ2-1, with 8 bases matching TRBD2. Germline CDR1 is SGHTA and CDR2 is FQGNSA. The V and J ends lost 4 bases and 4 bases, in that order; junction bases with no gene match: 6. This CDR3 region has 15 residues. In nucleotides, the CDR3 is TGTGCCAGCAGCTCGGGACTAGGAGGATACAATGAGCAGTTCTTC. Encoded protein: CASSSGLGGYNEQFF.

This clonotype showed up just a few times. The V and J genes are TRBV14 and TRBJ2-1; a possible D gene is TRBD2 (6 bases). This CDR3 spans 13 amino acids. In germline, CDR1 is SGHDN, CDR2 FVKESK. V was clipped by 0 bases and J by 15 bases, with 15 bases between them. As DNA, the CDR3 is TGTGCCAGCAGCCAAGATAGCGGAACCAGGCCGTTCTTC. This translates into CASSQDSGTRPFF.

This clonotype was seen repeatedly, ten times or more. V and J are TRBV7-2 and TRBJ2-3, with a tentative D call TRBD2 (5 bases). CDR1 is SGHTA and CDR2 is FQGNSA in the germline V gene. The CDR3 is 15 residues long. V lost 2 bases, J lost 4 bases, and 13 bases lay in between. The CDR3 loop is CASSLLAIKSDTQYF. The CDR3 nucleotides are TGTGCCAGCAGCTTACTAGCCATCAAATCAGATACGCAGTATTTT.

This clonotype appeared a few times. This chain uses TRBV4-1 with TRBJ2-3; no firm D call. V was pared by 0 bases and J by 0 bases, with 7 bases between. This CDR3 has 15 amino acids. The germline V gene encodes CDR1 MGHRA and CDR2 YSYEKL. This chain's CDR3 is CASSQDFGSTDTQYF. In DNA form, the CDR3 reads TGCGCCAGCAGCCAAGATTTCGGAAGCACAGATACGCAGTATTTT.

The CDR3 DNA is TGTGCCAGCAGCTTCGGGACAGTGTCCTACAATGAGCAGTTCTTC. Its protein product is CASSFGTVSYNEQFF. The chain carries TRBV11-2 and TRBJ2-1, with TRBD1 matching over 7 bases. This CDR3 spans 15 amino acids. Trimming cost V 3 bases and J 1 base; bases outside gene matches: 3. CDR1 and CDR2 from the germline V gene are SGHAT and FQNNGV. Full variable domain (missing parts from reference TRBV11-2 and TRBJ2-1): EAGVAQSPRYKIIEKRQSVAFWCNPISGHATLYWYQQILGQGPKLLIQFQNNGVVDDSQLPKDRFSAERLKGVDSTLKIQPAKLEDSAVYLCASSFGTVSYNEQFFGPGTRLTVL.

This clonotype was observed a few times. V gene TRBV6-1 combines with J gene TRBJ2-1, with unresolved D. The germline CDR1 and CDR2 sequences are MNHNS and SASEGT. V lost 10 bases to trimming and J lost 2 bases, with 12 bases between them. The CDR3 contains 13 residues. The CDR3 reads CATSYGAYNEQFF. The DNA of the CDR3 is TGTGCCACCTCTTACGGCGCCTACAATGAGCAGTTCTTC.

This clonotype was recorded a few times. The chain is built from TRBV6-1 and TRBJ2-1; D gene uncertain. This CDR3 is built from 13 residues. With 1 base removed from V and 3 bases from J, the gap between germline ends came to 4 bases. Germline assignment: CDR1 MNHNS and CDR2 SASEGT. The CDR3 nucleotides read TGTGCCAGCAGTGAAGGACACTACAATGAGCAGTTCTTC. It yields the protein CASSEGHYNEQFF.

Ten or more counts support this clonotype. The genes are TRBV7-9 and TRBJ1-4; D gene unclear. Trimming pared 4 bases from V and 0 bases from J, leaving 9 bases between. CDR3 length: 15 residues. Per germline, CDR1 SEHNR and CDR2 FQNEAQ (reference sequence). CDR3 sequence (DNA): TGTGCCAGCAGCTCCACAGAGACAACTAATGAAAAACTGTTTTTT. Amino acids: CASSSTETTNEKLFF.

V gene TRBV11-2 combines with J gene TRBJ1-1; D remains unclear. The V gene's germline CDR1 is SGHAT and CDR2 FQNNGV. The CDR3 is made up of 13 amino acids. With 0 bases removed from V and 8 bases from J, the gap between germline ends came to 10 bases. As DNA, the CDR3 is TGTGCCAGCAGCTTAGATCCGAGGAGGGAAGCTTTCTTT. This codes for CASSLDPRREAFF.

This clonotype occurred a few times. The CDR3 DNA sequence: TGTGCCAGCAGCTCAGGGGGACGGGGAAACACCGGGGAGCTGTTTTTT. It specifies CASSSGGRGNTGELFF. V usage is TRBV6-1 and J usage is TRBJ2-2; TRBD1 matches at 7 bases. CDR1 MNHNS and CDR2 SASEGT come from the germline V gene. J lost 2 bases, V lost 6 bases, and 9 bases had no gene match. The CDR3 runs to 16 residues.